The 9 T cell receptor beta chains listed next were all sequenced from one sample in a study of beta chain features in type 1 diabetes. Expressed TCRB transcripts were sequenced, since all the RNA that had been isolated was reverse transcribed. The assay was immunoSEQ multiplex PCR, and TCRdb's table has in-frame clones only and misses some. In the table there are 200,000 to 300,000 clones, 14% of which are singletons. Sequencing was carried out using naive CD4+ T cells from blood. All receptors derive from a woman aged 35 to 49 in good health.

This clone was detected a few times. The rearrangement joins TRBV2 to TRBJ2-7; 9 positions match TRBD1. The CDR3 is 13 residues long. V dropped 6 bases and J dropped 4; count of bases not matched to a gene: 4. The germline CDR1 and CDR2 sequences are SNHLY and FYNNEI. CDR3 loop: CASRGTGWYEQYF. DNA for the CDR3: TGTGCCAGCAGGGGGACAGGGTGGTACGAGCAGTACTTC.

The rearrangement uses TRBV6-1 and TRBJ1-5; perhaps TRBD1 as D (5 bases). V was cut by 6 bases and J by 7 bases, with 19 bases left in between. Per the germline V gene, CDR1 is MNHNS and CDR2 is SASEGT. The CDR3 consists of 15 residues. The CDR3 here is CASSPSPQGGQPQHF. CDR3 bases: TGTGCCAGCAGCCCTAGCCCCCAGGGAGGGCAGCCCCAGCATTTT.

The chain is built from TRBV7-2 and TRBJ2-7; 7 bases are a match to TRBD2. Germline CDR1 is SGHTA and CDR2 is FQGNSA. This CDR3 is built from 14 residues. V was pared by 4 bases and J by 0 bases, with 3 bases of the junction left unmatched. The CDR3 is CASSYRLASYEQYF. The CDR3 DNA reads as TGTGCCAGCAGCTACCGACTAGCCTCCTACGAGCAGTACTTC.

This clone was counted a single time. This sequence joins TRBV6-5 and TRBJ1-3; 7 nucleotides match TRBD1. Trimming removed 6 bases from V and 0 bases from J; junction bases left unmatched: 5. CDR3 length: 15 amino acids. Germline V gene data show CDR1 as MNHEY and CDR2 as SVGAGI. The chain's CDR3 is CASRRDSLSGNTIYF. Here the CDR3 DNA reads TGTGCCAGCAGAAGGGACAGTCTCTCTGGAAACACCATATATTTT.

This clone was detected only a few times. DNA of the CDR3: TGCGCCAGCAGGAAACAAACCGGGACAGAGAATTCACCCCTCCACTTT. Amino acids: CASRKQTGTENSPLHF. This chain connects TRBV5-1 to TRBJ1-6; 7 nucleotides match TRBD1. Germline CDR1 is SGHRS and CDR2 is YFSETQ. The CDR3 consists of 16 residues. V dropped 5 bases and J dropped 7; count of bases not matched to a gene: 12. The variable domain in full, completed from reference TRBV5-1 and TRBJ1-6, reads KAGVTQTPRYLIKTRGQQVTLSCSPISGHRSVSWYQQTPGQGLQFLFEYFSETQRNKGNFPGRFSGRQFSNSRSEMNVSTLELGDSALYLCASRKQTGTENSPLHFGNGTRLTVT.

V gene TRBV18 combines with J gene TRBJ1-2, with a possible D match to TRBD1 (5 bases). The CDR3 is 14 residues long. Germline assignment: CDR1 KGHSH and CDR2 LQKENI. V shed 6 bases and J shed 6 bases, with 17 bases lying between them. CDR3 in amino acids: CASSDSPSPDGYTF. CDR3 DNA: TGTGCCAGCTCTGACAGCCCCTCCCCGGATGGCTACACCTTC. The whole variable domain, filled in from reference TRBV18 and TRBJ1-2, reads NAGVMQNPRHLVRRRGQEARLRCSPMKGHSHVYWYRQLPEEGLKFMVYLQKENIIDESGMPKERFSAEFPKEGPSILRIQQVVRGDSAAYFCASSDSPSPDGYTFGSGTRLTVV.

This chain links TRBV15 with TRBJ1-2, with 10 bases that match TRBD1. CDR1 is LNHNV and CDR2 is YYDKDF in the germline V gene (reference sequence). V trimming: 1 base; J trimming: 7 bases; junction bases outside the gene matches: 12. The CDR3 contains 17 residues. The CDR3 protein is CATSRAGFPGQGSGYTF. In DNA form, the CDR3 reads TGTGCCACCAGCAGAGCGGGATTTCCGGGACAGGGGTCTGGCTACACCTTC.

This clone has more than one count but fewer than ten. The genes are TRBV5-8 and TRBJ2-1, with D perhaps matching TRBD2 (5 bases). Between the trimmed V and J ends, which lost 4 bases and 3 bases, there was a span of 8 bases. Germline loops: CDR1 SGHTS, CDR2 YDEGEE. The CDR3 contains 13 residues. DNA for the CDR3: TGTGCCAGCAGCCCCGGACTCTACAATGAGCAGTTCTTC. Encoded protein: CASSPGLYNEQFF.

V gene TRBV5-1 combines with J gene TRBJ1-5, with TRBD1 identical over 8 bases. This CDR3 region has 15 residues. The germline V gene has CDR1 SGHRS and CDR2 YFSETQ. Trimming took 0 bases from V and 6 from J; bases not matched to a gene: 5. The DNA for the CDR3 is TGCGCCAGCAGCTTGGAGGCAGGGGGCATTCAGCCCCAGCATTTT. Translated: CASSLEAGGIQPQHF.